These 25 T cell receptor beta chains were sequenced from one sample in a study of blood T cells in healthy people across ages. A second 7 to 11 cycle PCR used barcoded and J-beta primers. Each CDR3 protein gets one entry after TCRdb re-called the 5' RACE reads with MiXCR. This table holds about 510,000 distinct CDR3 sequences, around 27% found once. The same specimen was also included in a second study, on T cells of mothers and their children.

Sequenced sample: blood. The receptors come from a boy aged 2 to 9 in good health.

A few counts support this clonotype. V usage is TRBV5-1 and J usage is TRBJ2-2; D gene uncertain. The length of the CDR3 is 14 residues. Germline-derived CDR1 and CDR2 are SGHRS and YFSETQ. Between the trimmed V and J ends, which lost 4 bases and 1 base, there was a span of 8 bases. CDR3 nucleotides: TGCGCCAGCAGCGTGGTAGAGAACACCGGGGAGCTGTTTTTT. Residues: CASSVVENTGELFF.

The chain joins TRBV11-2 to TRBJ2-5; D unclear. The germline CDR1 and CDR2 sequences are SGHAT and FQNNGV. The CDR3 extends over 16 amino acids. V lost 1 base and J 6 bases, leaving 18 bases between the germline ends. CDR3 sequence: CASSLGAEGIIQTQYF. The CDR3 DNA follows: TGTGCCAGCAGCTTAGGGGCGGAAGGGATAATCCAGACCCAGTACTTC.

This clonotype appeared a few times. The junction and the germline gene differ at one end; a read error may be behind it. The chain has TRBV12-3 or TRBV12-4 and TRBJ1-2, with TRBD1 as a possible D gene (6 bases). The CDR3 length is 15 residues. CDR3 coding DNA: TGTGCCAGCAATTTAGGACAGAAAAGGAGGAATGGCTACACCTTC. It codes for CASNLGQKRRNGYTF.

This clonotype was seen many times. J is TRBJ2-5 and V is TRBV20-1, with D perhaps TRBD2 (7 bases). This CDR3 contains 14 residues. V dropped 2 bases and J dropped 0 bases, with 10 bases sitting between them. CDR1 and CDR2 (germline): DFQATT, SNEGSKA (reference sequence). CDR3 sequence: CSARWGGHQETQYF. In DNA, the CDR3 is TGCAGTGCTAGATGGGGGGGCCACCAAGAGACCCAGTACTTC.

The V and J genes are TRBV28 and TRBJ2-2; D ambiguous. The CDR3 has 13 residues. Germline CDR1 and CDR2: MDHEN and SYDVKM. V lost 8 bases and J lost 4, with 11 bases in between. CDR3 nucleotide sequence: TGTGCCAGCCTTACTGACTCCACCGGGGAGCTGTTTTTT. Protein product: CASLTDSTGELFF.

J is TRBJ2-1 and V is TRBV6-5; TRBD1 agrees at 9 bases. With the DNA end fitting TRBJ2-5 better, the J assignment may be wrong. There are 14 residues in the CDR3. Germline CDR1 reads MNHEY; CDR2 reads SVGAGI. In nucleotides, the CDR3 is TGTGCCAGCAGTTTAGGACAGGGGAGACAGACCCAGTACTTC. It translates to CASSLGQGRQTQYF.

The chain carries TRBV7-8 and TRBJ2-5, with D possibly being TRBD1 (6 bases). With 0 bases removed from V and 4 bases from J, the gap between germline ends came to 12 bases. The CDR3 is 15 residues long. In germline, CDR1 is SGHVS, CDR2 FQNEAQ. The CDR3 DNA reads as TGTGCCAGCAGCTTAGCGGAACAGGGCCCAGAGACCCAGTACTTC. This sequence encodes CASSLAEQGPETQYF.

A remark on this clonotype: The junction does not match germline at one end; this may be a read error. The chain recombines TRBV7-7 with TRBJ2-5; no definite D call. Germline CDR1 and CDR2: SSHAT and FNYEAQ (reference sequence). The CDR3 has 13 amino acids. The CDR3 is CASRNPIRETQYF. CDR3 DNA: TGTGCTAGCAGGAACCCGATCCGGGAGACCCAGTACTTC.

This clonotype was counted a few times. In DNA, the CDR3 is TGTGCCAGCAGTGCCTTTGTCACAGGGGGTTACGAGCAGTACTTC. Translation gives CASSAFVTGGYEQYF. The J gene is TRBJ2-7, the V gene TRBV25-1, with TRBD1 matching over 8 bases. This CDR3 has 15 residues. Germline V lookup: CDR1 MGHDK, CDR2 SYGVNS. The junction had 9 bases not matched to a gene; V was cut back by 4 bases and J by 4 bases.

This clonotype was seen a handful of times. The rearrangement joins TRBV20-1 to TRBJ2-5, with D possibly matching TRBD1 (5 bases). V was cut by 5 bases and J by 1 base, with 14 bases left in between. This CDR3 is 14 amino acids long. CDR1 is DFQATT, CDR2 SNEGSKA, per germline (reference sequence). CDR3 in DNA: TGCAGTGCTGTTTATTCGACAGCCCAAGAGACCCAGTACTTC. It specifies CSAVYSTAQETQYF.

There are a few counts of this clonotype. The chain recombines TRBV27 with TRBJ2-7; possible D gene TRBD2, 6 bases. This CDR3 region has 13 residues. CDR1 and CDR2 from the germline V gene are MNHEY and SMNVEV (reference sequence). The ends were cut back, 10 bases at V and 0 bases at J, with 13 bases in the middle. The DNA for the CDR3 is TGTGCCACCGCTAGCGCACTCTCCTACGAGCAGTACTTC. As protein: CATASALSYEQYF.

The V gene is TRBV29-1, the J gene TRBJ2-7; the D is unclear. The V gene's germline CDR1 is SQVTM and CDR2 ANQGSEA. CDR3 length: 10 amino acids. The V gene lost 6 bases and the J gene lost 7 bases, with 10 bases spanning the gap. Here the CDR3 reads CSVLLGEQYF. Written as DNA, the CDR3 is TGCAGCGTCCTCTTAGGTGAGCAGTACTTC.

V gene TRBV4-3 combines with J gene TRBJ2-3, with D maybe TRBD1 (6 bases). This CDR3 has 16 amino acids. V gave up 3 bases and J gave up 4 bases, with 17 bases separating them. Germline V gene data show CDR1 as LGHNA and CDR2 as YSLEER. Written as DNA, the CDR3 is TGCGCCAGCAGCCAGGGGCATCGGGACACCGCAGATACGCAGTATTTT. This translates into CASSQGHRDTADTQYF.

CDR3 loop: CASSQGTLSGNTIYF. The DNA of the CDR3 is TGTGCCAGCAGTCAGGGGACCCTCTCTGGAAACACCATATATTTT. The chain joins TRBV12-3 or TRBV12-4 to TRBJ1-3, with a weak D call TRBD1 (6 bases). Trimming pared 5 bases from V and 0 bases from J, leaving 11 bases between. CDR3 length: 15 residues.

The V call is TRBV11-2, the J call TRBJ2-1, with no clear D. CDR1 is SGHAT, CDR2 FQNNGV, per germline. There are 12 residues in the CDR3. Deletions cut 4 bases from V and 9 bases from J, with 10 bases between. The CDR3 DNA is TGTGCCAGCAGCTACAGAAGCACTGAGCAGTTCTTC. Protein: CASSYRSTEQFF.

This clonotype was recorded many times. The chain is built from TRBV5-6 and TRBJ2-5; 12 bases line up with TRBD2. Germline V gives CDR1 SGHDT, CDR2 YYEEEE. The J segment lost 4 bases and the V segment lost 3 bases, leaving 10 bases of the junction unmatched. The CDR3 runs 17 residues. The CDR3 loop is CASSSLLTSGSIETQYF. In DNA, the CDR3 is TGTGCCAGCAGCTCATTATTGACTAGCGGGAGTATAGAGACCCAGTACTTC.

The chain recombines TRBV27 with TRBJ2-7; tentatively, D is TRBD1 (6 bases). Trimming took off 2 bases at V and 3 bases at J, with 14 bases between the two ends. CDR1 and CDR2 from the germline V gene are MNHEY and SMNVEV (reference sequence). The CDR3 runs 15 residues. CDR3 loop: CASSLGSGQIYEQYF. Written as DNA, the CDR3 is TGTGCCAGCAGTTTAGGGAGCGGACAGATCTACGAGCAGTACTTC.

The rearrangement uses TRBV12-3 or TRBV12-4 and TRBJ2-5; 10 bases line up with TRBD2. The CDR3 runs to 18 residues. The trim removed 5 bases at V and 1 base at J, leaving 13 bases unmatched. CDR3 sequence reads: CASSVRPWGLASQETQYF. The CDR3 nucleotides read TGTGCCAGCAGTGTAAGGCCGTGGGGACTAGCGTCCCAAGAGACCCAGTACTTC.

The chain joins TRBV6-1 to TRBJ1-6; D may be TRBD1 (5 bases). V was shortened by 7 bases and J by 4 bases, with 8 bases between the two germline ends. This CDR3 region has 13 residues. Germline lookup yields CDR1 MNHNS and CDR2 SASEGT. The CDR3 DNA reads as TGTGCCAGCACCAGGGCTTATAATTCACCCCTCCACTTT. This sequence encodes CASTRAYNSPLHF.

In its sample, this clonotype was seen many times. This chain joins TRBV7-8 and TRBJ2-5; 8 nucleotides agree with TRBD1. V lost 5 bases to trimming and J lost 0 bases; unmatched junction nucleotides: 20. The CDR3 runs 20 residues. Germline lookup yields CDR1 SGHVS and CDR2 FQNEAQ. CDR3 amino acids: CASSLVPGSWTGKDQETQYF. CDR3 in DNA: TGTGCCAGCAGCCTAGTCCCGGGTAGTTGGACAGGGAAGGACCAAGAGACCCAGTACTTC.

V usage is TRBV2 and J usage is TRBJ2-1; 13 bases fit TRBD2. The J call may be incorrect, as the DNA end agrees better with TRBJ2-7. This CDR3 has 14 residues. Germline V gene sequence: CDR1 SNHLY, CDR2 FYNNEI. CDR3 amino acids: CASRPGLAGFEQYF. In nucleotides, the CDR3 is TGTGCCAGCAGGCCGGGACTAGCGGGATTCGAGCAGTACTTC.

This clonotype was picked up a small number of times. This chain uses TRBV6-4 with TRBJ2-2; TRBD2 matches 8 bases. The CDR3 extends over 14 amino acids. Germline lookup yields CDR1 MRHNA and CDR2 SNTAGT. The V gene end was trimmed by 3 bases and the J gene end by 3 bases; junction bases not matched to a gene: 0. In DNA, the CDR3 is TGTGCCAGCAGTGAACTAGCGGACACCGGGGAGCTGTTTTTT. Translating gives CASSELADTGELFF.

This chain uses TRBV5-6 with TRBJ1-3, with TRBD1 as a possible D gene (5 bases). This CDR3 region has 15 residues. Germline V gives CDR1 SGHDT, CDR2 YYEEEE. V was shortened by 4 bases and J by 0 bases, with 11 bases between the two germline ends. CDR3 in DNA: TGTGCCAGCAGCCAGGGAGGGGTCTCTGGAAACACCATATATTTT. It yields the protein CASSQGGVSGNTIYF. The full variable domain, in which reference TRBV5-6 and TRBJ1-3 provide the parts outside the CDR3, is DAGVTQSPTHLIKTRGQQVTLRCSPKSGHDTVSWYQQALGQGPQFIFQYYEEEERQRGNFPDRFSGHQFPNYSSELNVNALLLGDSALYLCASSQGGVSGNTIYFGEGSWLTVV.

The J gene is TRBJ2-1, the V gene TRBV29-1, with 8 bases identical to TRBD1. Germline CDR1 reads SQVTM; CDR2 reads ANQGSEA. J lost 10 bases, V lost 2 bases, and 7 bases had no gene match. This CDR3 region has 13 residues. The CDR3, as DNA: TGCAGCGTTGAATACGGGACAGGCCCCGAGCAGTTCTTC. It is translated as CSVEYGTGPEQFF.

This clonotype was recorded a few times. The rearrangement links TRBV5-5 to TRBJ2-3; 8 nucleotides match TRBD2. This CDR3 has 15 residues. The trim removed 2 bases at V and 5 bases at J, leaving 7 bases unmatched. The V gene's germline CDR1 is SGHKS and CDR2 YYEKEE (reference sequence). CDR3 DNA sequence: TGTGCCAGCAGCTTAGCGGGACTAGAGAGAGATACGCAGTATTTT. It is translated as CASSLAGLERDTQYF.